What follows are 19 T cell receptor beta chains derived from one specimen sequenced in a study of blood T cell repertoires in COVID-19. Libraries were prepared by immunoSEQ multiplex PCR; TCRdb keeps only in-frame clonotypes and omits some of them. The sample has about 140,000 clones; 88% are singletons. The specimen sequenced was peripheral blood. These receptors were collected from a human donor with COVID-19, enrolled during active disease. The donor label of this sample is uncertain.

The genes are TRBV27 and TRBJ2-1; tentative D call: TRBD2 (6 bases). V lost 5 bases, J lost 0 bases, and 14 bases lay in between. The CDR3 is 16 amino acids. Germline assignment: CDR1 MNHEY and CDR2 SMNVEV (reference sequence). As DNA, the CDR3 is TGTGCCAGCAGTCCTCAATACGGGAGCTCCTACAATGAGCAGTTCTTC. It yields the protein CASSPQYGSSYNEQFF.

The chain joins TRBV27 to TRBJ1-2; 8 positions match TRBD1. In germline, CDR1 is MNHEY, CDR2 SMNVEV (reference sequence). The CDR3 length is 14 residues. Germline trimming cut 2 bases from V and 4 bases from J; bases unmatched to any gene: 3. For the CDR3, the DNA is TGTGCCAGCAGTTTACAGGGGGCTGGCTATGGCTACACCTTC. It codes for CASSLQGAGYGYTF.

The CDR3 nucleotides are TGTGCCAGCAGCTTAGCTCGGCGGGGGGGCCTCTTGGGCGAGCAGTACTTC. Its translation: CASSLARRGGLLGEQYF. The chain employs TRBV13 and TRBJ2-7, with 9 bases identical to TRBD2. Losses at the gene ends were 1 base for V and 6 bases for J; bases not matched to a gene: 13. The length of the CDR3 is 17 residues. Germline loops: CDR1 PRHDT, CDR2 FYEKMQ (reference sequence). The full variable domain, rest sourced from reference TRBV13 and TRBJ2-7, is AAGVIQSPRHLIKEKRETATLKCYPIPRHDTVYWYQQGPGQDPQFLISFYEKMQSDKGSIPDRFSAQQFSDYHSELNMSSLELGDSALYFCASSLARRGGLLGEQYFGPGTRLTVT.

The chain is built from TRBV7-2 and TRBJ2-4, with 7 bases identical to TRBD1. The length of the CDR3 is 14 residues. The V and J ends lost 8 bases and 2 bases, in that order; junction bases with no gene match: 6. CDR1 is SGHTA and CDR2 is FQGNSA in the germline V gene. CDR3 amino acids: CASREGGPKNIQYF. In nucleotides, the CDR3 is TGTGCCAGCCGTGAAGGGGGCCCCAAAAACATTCAGTACTTC.

CDR3: CASSRTGSNEKLFF. DNA for the CDR3: TGTGCCAGCAGCCGTACAGGGTCTAATGAAAAACTGTTTTTT. The rearrangement joins TRBV7-9 to TRBJ1-4; possible D gene TRBD1, 6 bases. CDR3 length: 14 amino acids. Deletions cut 5 bases from V and 3 bases from J, with 10 bases between. Germline lookup yields CDR1 SEHNR and CDR2 FQNEAQ (reference sequence).

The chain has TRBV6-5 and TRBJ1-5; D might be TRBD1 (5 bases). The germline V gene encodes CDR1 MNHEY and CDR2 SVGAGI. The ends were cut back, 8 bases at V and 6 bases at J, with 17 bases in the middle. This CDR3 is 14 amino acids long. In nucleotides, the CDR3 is TGTGCCAGCCGATCCAGGGTTTTTGGTCAGCCCCAGCATTTT. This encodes CASRSRVFGQPQHF.

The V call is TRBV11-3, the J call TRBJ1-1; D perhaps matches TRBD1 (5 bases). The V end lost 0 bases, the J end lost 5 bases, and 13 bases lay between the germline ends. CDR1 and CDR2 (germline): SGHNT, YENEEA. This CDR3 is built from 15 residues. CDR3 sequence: CASSLDPRERTEAFF. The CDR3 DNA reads TGTGCCAGCAGCTTAGATCCCAGGGAACGGACTGAAGCTTTCTTT. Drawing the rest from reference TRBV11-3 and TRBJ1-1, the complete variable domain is EAGVVQSPRYKIIEKKQPVAFWCNPISGHNTLYWYLQNLGQGPELLIRYENEEAVDDSQLPKDRFSAERLKGVDSTLKIQPAELGDSAVYLCASSLDPRERTEAFFGQGTRLTVV.

The CDR3 sequence is CASSEAGDSPLHF. The DNA for the CDR3 is TGTGCCAGCAGTGAAGCAGGGGATTCACCCCTCCACTTT. V is TRBV6-1 and J is TRBJ1-6, with D tentatively TRBD1 (5 bases). The length of the CDR3 is 13 residues. Trimming took off 0 bases at V and 8 bases at J, with 5 bases between the two ends. Germline lookup yields CDR1 MNHNS and CDR2 SASEGT.

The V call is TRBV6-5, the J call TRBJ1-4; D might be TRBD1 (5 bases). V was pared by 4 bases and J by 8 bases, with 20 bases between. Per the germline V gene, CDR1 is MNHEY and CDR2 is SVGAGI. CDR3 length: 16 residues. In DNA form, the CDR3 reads TGTGCCAGCAGTTTGGGACCGGGGGTTCTTGGAGAAAAACTGTTTTTT. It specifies CASSLGPGVLGEKLFF.

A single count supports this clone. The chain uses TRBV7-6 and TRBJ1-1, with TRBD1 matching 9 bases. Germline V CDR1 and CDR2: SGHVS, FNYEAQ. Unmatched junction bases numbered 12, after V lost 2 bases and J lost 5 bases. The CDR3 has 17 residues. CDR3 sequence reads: CASSLRHPRDRETEAFF. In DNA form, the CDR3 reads TGTGCCAGCAGCTTAAGGCATCCTCGGGACAGGGAGACTGAAGCTTTCTTT.

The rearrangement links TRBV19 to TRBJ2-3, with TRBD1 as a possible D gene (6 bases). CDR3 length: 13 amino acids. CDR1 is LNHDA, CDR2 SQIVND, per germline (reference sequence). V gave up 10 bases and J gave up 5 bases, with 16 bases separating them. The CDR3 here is CATSGQRGDTQYF. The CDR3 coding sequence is TGTGCCACTTCCGGACAGAGGGGAGATACGCAGTATTTT.

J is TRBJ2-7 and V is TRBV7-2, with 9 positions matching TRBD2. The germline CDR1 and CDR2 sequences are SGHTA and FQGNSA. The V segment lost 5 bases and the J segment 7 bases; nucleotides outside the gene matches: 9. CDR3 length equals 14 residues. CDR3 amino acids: CASSPGSGGWEQYF. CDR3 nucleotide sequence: TGTGCCAGCAGCCCGGGGAGCGGGGGGTGGGAGCAGTACTTC.

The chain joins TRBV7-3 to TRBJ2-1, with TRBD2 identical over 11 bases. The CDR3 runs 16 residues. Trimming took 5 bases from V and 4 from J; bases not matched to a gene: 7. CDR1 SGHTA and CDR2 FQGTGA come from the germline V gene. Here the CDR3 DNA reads TGTGCCAGCAGCCCAGGAAGGACTAGCGGGTACAATGAGCAGTTCTTC. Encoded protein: CASSPGRTSGYNEQFF.

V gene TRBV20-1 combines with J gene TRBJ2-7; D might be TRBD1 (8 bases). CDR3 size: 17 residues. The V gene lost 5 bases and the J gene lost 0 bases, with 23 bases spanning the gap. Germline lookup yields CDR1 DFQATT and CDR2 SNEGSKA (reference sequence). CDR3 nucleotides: TGCAGTGCTTGTGGGGGGGGGCCGGGACAGGACTCCTACGAGCAGTACTTC. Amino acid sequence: CSACGGGPGQDSYEQYF.

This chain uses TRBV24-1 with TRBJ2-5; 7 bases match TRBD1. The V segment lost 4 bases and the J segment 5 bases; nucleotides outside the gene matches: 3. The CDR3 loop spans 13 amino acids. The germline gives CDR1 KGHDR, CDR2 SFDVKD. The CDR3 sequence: CATSDTGVETQYF. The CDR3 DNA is TGTGCCACCAGTGACACAGGGGTGGAGACCCAGTACTTC.

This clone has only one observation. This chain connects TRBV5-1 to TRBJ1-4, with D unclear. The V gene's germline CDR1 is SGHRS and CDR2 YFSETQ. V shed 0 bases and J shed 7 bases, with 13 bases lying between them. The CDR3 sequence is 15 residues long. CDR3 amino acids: CASSLAVGEAEKLFF. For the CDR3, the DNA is TGCGCCAGCAGCTTGGCTGTCGGGGAGGCTGAAAAACTGTTTTTT.

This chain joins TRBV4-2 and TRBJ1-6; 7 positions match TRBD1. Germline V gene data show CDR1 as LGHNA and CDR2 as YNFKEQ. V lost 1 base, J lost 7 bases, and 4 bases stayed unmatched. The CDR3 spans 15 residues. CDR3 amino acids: CASSQVRTGNSPLHF. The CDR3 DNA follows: TGTGCCAGCAGCCAAGTCCGGACAGGCAATTCACCCCTCCACTTT.

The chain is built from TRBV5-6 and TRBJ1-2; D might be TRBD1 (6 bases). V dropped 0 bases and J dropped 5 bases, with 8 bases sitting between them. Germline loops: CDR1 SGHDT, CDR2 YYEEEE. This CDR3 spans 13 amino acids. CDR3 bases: TGTGCCAGCAGCTTGGCAACAGGGTATGGCTACACCTTC. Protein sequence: CASSLATGYGYTF.

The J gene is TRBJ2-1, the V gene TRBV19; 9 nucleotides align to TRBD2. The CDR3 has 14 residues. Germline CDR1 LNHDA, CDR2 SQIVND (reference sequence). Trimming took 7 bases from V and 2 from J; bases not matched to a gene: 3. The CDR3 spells CASTRTSAYNEQFF. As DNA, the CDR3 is TGTGCCAGTACTAGGACTAGCGCCTACAATGAGCAGTTCTTC.